Detailed here is one T cell receptor (beta chain). This sample stems from a study of long-term antiretroviral therapy in people with HIV. Study summary: There is a gap of about a decade between the earliest samples and the later 2015 immediate-ART recommendation.

The run of the v3.0 immunoSEQ assay was at survey level. Assay used: immunoSEQ multiplex PCR; TCRdb lists only in-frame clones, some missing. The repertoire holds about 15,000 clones, with approximately 91% as singletons. Every participant gave one or more pre-ART and two or more post-ART PBMC samples. Germline V CDR1 and CDR2: MNHNS, SASEGT. The CDR3 contains 16 residues. The J segment lost 1 base and the V segment lost 2 bases, leaving 3 bases of the junction unmatched. The sequence came from a middle-aged woman with HIV. Sequencing was performed on unsorted PBMCs, taken 0.6 years after starting antiretroviral therapy. The gene calls are TRBV6-1 and TRBJ2-3; 10 nucleotides match TRBD2. The CDR3 bases are TGTGCCAGCAGTGAAAGTCTAGCGGGGGGCACAGATACGCAGTATTTT. Protein product: CASSESLAGGTDTQYF.